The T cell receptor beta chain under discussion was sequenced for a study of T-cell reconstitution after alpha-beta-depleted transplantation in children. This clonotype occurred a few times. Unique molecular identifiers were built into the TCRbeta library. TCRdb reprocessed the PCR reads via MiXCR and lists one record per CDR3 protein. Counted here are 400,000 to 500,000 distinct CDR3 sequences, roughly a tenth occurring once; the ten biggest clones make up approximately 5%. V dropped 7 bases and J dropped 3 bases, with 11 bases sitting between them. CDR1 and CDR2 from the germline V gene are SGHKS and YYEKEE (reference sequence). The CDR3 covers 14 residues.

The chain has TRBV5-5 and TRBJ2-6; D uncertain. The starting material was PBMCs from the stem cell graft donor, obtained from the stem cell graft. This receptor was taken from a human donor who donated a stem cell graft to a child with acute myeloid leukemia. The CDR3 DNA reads TGTGCCAGCTTGACCTTTGTTGGGGCCAACGTCCTGACTTTC. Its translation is CASLTFVGANVLTF.